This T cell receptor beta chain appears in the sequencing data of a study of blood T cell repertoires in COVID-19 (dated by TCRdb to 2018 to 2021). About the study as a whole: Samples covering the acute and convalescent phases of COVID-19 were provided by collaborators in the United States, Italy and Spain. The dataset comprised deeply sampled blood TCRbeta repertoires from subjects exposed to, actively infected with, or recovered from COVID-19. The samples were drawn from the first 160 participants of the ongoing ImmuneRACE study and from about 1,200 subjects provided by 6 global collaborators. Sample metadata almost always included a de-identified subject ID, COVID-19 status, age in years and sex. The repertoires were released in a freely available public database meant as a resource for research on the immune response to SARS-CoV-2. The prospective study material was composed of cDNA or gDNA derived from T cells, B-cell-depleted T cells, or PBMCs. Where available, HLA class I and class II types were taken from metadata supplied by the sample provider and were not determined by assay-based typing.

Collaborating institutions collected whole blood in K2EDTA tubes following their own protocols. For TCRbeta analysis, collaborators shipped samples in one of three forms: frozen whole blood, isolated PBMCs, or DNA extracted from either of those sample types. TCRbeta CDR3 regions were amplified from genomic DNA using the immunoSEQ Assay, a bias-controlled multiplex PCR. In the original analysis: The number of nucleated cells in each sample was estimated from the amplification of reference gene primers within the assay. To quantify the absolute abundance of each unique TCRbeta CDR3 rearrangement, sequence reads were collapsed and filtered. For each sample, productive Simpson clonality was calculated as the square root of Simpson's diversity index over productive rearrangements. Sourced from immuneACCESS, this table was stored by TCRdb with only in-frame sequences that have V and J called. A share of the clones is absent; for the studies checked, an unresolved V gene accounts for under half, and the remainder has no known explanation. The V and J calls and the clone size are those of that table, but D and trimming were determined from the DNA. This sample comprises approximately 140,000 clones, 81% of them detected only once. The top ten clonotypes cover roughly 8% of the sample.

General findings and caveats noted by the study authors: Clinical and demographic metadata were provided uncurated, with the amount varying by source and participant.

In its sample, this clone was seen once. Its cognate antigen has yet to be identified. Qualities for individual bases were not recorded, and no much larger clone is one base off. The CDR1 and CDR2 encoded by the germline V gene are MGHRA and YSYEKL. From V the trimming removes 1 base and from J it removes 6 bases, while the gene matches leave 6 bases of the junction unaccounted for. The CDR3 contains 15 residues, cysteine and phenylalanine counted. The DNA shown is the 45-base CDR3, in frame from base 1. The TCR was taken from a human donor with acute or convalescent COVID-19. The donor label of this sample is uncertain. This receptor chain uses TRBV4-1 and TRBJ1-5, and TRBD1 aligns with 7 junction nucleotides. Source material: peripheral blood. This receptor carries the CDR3 CASSQGTGLGQPQHF. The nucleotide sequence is TGCGCCAGCAGCCAAGGGACAGGCCTAGGTCAGCCCCAGCATTTT.